This T cell receptor (beta chain) is drawn from a study of identical twins. Notes on the study in general: Analyses of zero insertions could be partly confounded by invariant MAIT and iNKT cells. Insertions ran lower in abundant cord blood beta clonotypes, though not in memory repertoires. Sequences that were beta out-of-frame showed weaker excess twin sharing.

This CDR3 contains 13 residues. V was trimmed by 9 bases and J by 2 bases, leaving 9 bases between them. Looked up from germline, CDR1 is KGHDR and CDR2 is SFDVKD. cDNA carried unique molecular identifiers, and a universal primer site was added by template switching. In TCRdb, the 5' RACE reads were re-called with MiXCR into one record per CDR3 protein. The table has approximately 500,000 distinct CDR3 sequences, 15% seen once. A remark on this clonotype: Antigen specificity is unknown.

These data are also associated with another study on yellow fever vaccine responses in identical twins.

This sequence joins TRBV24-1 and TRBJ2-2; tentatively, D is TRBD1 or TRBD2 (5 bases each). The origin of this receptor is a woman under 30 in good health. Sample: CD4+ T cells sorted from blood. The CDR3 DNA reads as TGTGCCACCGGGGGTTTCAACACCGGGGAGCTGTTTTTT. As protein: CATGGFNTGELFF.